These 4 T cell receptor beta chains share one sample of origin, sequenced in a study of blood T cells in healthy people across ages. The use of a sample-barcoded 5' primer and a J-beta primer mix characterized a second PCR of roughly 7 to 12 cycles. TCRdb analysed the 5' RACE reads with MiXCR anew, one entry per CDR3 protein. The table shows 750,000 to 950,000 distinct CDR3 sequences, with 50% to 65% occurring only once. Sample: blood. Receptors originate from a man older than 75 in good health.

V is TRBV29-1 and J is TRBJ1-5, with D perhaps TRBD1 (5 bases). Germline-derived CDR1 and CDR2 are SQVTM and ANQGSEA. Trimming shortened V by 4 bases and J by 9 bases, and 16 bases separated the two germline ends. The CDR3 sequence is 13 residues long. In DNA form, the CDR3 reads TGCAGCGTTGGGGCCAGTAACGGGGGGCCCCAGCATTTT. It codes for CSVGASNGGPQHF. The full variable domain, completed using reference TRBV29-1 and TRBJ1-5, is SAVISQKPSRDICQRGTSLTIQCQVDSQVTMMFWYRQQPGQSLTLIATANQGSEATYESGFVIDKFPISRPNLTFSTLTVSNMSPEDSSIYLCSVGASNGGPQHFGDGTRLSIL.

The genes are TRBV12-3 or TRBV12-4 and TRBJ2-7, with D possibly matching TRBD1 (6 bases). The CDR3 has 13 amino acids. V was trimmed by 7 bases and J by 1 base, leaving 11 bases between them. The CDR3 loop is CASNDDRSYEQYF. The CDR3 nucleotides are TGTGCCAGCAACGATGACAGGTCCTACGAGCAGTACTTC.

The genes are TRBV27 and TRBJ2-7; D may be TRBD2 (6 bases). The CDR3 covers 14 residues. Germline CDR1 is MNHEY and CDR2 is SMNVEV (reference sequence). With 6 bases removed from V and 0 bases from J, the gap between germline ends came to 12 bases. CDR3 nucleotide sequence: TGTGCCAGCAGGGGGGGAGGTGGCTCCTACGAGCAGTACTTC. As protein: CASRGGGGSYEQYF.

This rearrangement joins TRBV28 to TRBJ1-2; TRBD1 matches at 9 bases. This CDR3 has 17 residues. J lost 4 bases, V lost 5 bases, and 14 bases had no gene match. Germline CDR1 reads MDHEN; CDR2 reads SYDVKM. CDR3 DNA: TGTGCCAGCAGTCCACGAAAACAGGGGGCAGCGCCCTATGGCTACACCTTC. Its translation: CASSPRKQGAAPYGYTF.